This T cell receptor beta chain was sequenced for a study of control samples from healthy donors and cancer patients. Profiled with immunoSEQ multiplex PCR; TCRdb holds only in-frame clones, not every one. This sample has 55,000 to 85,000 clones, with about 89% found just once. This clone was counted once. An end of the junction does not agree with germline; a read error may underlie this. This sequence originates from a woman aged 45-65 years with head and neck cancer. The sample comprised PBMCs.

The chain's CDR3 is CAGSHNLKDSPLHF. In nucleotides, the CDR3 is TGTGCCGGCAGCCACAATCTCAAGGATTCACCCCTCCACTTT. V is TRBV3-1 (or the pseudogene TRBV3-2) and J is TRBJ1-6; D is undetermined. The CDR3 contains 14 residues. Germline values: CDR1 LGHDT, CDR2 YNNKEL (reference sequence).